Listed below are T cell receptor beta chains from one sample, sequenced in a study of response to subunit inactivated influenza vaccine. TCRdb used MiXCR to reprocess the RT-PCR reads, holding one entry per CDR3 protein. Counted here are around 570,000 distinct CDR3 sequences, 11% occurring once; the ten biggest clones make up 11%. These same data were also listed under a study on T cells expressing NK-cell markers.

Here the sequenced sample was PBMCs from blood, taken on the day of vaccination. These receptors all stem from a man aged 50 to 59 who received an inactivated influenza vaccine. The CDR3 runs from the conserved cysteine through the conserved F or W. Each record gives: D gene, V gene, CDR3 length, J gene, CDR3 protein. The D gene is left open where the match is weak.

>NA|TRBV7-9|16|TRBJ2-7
CASSSIRDTFSYEQYF
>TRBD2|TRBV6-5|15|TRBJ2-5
CASSYGRVWEETQYF
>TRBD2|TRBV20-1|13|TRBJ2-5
CSARLAGVETQYF
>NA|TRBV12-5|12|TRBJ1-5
CASGFSNQPQHF
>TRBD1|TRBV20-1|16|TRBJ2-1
CSASGSGTGVYNEQFF
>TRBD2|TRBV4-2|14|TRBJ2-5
CASSQANSGRFQYF
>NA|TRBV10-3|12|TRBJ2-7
CAISARTYEQYF
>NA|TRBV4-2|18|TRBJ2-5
CASSQDQTGANPQETQYF
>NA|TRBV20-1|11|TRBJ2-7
CSARDLAIQYF
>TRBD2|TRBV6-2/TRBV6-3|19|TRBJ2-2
CASSYSIFGTSGNTGELFF
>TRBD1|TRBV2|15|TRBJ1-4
CASTTPGQANEKLFF
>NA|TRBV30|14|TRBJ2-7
CAWTDRRPPYEQYF
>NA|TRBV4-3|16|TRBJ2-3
CASSQDAERGTDTQYF
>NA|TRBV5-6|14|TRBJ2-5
CASSLRGNQETQYF
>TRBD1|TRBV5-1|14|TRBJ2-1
CASSFPQGSNEQFF
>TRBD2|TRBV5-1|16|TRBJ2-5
CASSLGVSAGNETQYF
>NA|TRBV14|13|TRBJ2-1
CASSRGLVSEQFF
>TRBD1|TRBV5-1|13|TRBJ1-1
CASSPGQGSEAFF
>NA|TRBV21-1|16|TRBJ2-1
CASSPRTEYLGNEQFF
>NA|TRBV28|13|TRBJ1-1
CASTPTANTEAFF
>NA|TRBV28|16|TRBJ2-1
CASSLRTEGAYNEQFF
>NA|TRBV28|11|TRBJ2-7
CASTGLDDRYF
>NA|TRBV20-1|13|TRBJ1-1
CSASSPGFTEAFF
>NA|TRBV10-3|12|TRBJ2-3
CATGGATDTQYF
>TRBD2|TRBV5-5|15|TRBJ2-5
CASSLSGGVLGSQYF
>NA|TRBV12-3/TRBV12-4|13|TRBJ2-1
CASSSWSYNEQFF
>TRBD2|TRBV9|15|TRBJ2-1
CASSVVAGGWHEQFF
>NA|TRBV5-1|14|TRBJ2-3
CASSSPSLTDTQYF
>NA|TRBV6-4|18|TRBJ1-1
CASSDLTRLKRKNTEAFF
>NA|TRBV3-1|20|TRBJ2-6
CASSQNFGRTESSGANVLTF
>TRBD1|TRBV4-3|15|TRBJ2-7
CASSQADRGNYEQYF
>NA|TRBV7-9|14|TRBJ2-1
CASRGLGPNNEQFF
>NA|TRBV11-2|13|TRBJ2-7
CASSPSGELGQYF
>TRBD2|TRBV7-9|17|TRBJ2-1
CASSFGLAGSPVNEQFF
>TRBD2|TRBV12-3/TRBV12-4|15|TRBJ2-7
CASSPGLAGVYEQYF
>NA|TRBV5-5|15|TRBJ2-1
CASSSAKLDNLAVVF
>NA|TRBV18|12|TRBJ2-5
CASSPVAETQYF
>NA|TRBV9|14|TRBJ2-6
CASSPTSGANVLTF
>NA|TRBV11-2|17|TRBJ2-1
CASSSGVGGSDMYEQFF
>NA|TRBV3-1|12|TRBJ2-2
CASSQDSGELFF
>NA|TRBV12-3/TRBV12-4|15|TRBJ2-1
CASRWGQARGNEQFF
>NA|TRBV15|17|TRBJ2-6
CATSRDPVGAGANVLTF
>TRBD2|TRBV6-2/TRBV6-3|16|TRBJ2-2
CASSFGTSWGTGELFF
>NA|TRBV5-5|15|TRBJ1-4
CASSYGGVTNEKLFF
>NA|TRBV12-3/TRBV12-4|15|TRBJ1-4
CASSPRVAGNEKLFF
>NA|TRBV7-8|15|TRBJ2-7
CASSLGRGSGYEQYF
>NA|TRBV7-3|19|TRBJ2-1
CASSLPIGGSPSSYNEQFF
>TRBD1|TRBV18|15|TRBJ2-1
CASSPGTGEVNEQFF
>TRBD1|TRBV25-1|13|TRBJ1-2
CASREPTGYGYTF